This T cell receptor (beta chain) is from a study of identical twins. Every donor was a healthy Caucasian. TCRdb independently ran MiXCR on the 5' RACE reads; one entry per CDR3 protein. The table shows about 1.7 million distinct CDR3 sequences, with under 35% occurring only once. The receptor was isolated from a newborn girl in good health. Sequenced input: cord blood.

The CDR3: CSAIPATGGYGYTF. For the CDR3, the DNA is TGCAGTGCTATACCGGCAACAGGTGGCTATGGCTACACCTTC. V is TRBV20-1 and J is TRBJ1-2; TRBD1 might be the D (5 bases). Germline-derived CDR1 and CDR2 are DFQATT and SNEGSKA (reference sequence). This CDR3 has 14 amino acids. The germline V and J ends were trimmed by 4 bases and 4 bases, with 16 bases remaining between them.